This T cell receptor (beta chain) was documented in a study of response to subunit inactivated influenza vaccine. The V end was cut by 0 bases, the J end by 1 base, with 12 bases between. This CDR3 is 15 amino acids long. Germline assignment: CDR1 DFQATT and CDR2 SNEGSKA (reference sequence). Each CDR3 protein is one row after TCRdb ran MiXCR on the RT-PCR reads. The sample lists 490,000 or so distinct CDR3 sequences; roughly 8.2% were seen once. This clonotype was observed at least ten times. As yet, its antigen is unknown. Study results and limitations: Each seasonal flu vaccination may recruit only limited new T cells, authors suggested.

The sample here was PBMCs from blood, taken 23 to 25 months after vaccination. This receptor was taken from a man between 50 and 69 years old who received an inactivated influenza vaccine. The V and J genes are TRBV20-1 and TRBJ2-5; no clear D gene. Here the CDR3 DNA reads TGCAGTGCTAGAGATTACCTCCCCTCCCAAGAGACCCAGTACTTC. It specifies CSARDYLPSQETQYF.